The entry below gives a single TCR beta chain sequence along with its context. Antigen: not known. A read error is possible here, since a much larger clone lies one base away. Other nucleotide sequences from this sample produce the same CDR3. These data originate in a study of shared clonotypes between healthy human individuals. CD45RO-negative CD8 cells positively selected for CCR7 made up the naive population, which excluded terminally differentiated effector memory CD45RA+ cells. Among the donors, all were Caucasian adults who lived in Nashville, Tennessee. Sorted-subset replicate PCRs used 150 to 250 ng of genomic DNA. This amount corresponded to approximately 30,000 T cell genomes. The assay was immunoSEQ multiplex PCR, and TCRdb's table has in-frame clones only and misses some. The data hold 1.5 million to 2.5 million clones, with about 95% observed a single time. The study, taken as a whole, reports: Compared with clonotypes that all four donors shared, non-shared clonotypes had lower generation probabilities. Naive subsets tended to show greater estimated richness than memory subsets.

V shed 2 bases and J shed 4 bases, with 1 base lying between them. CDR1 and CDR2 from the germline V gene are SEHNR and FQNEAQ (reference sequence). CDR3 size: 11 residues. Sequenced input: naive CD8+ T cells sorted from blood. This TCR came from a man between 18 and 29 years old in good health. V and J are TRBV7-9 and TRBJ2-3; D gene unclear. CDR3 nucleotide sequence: TGTGCCAGCAGCTTATCAGATACGCAGTATTTT. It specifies CASSLSDTQYF. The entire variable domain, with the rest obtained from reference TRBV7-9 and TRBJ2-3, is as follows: DTGVSQNPRHKITKRGQNVTFRCDPISEHNRLYWYRQTLGQGPEFLTYFQNEAQLEKSRLLSDRFSAERPKGSFSTLEIQRTEQGDSAMYLCASSLSDTQYFGPGTRLTVL.